The sample holds a few counts of the clone carrying this T cell receptor (beta chain). This entry belongs to a study of T-cell memory formation after mild COVID-19. The CDR3 sequence is 17 residues long. The V segment lost 5 bases and the J segment 2 bases; nucleotides outside the gene matches: 8. Germline lookup yields CDR1 LNHNV and CDR2 YYDKDF (reference sequence). Using its own MiXCR run on the 5' RACE reads, TCRdb lists one record per CDR3 protein. Of about 210,000 distinct CDR3 sequences in the sample, approximately 30% are singletons; the top ten hold over 9.5%. The source of this sequence is an adult woman who had mild COVID-19 (a few samples of this study predate the infection). Cell type and time point are not known. The rearrangement joins TRBV15 to TRBJ1-3; 11 nucleotides agree with TRBD1. Sequenced sample: PBMCs or a T cell subset sorted from them (not recorded which). For the CDR3, the DNA is TGTGCCACCAGCCCAAGGCGGGACAGGGGGACTGGAAACACCATATATTTT. Its protein is CATSPRRDRGTGNTIYF.